This T cell receptor beta chain was sequenced in a study of response to subunit inactivated influenza vaccine. Each CDR3 protein gets one entry after TCRdb re-called the RT-PCR reads with MiXCR. The sample shows approximately 300,000 distinct CDR3 sequences, about 20% of them seen only once. Germline V gives CDR1 MNHEY, CDR2 SVGEGT. The V segment lost 6 bases and the J segment 5 bases; nucleotides outside the gene matches: 9. This CDR3 has 14 amino acids. Study-wide findings and caveats: Authors suggested each seasonal influenza vaccination recruits few new T cells.

This clonotype was counted between two and nine times. What it binds is not known. The rearrangement joins TRBV6-2 or TRBV6-3 to TRBJ1-1; 7 bases agree with TRBD1. This specimen consisted of PBMCs from blood, obtained approximately 20 months after vaccination. The source is a man aged 50 to 75 who received an inactivated influenza vaccine. CDR3 sequence (DNA): TGTGCCAGCAGACTCTACAGGGGTCGGACTGAAGCTTTCTTT. Translation gives CASRLYRGRTEAFF.